This passage covers 21 T cell receptor beta chains from one sample sequenced in a study of Tregs in tolerant kidney transplant recipients. Generated by immunoSEQ multiplex PCR, the TCRdb table keeps only in-frame clones and is missing some. The sample consists of more than 60,000 clones, 70% to 90% of them appearing once. The sample consisted of CD4+ T cells from blood, taken before the transplant. These receptors were taken from a human donor who received a combined kidney and bone marrow transplant.

The chain recombines TRBV2 with TRBJ1-4; 8 bases are shared with TRBD1. The CDR3 has 14 amino acids. Trimming cost V 1 base and J 5 bases; bases outside gene matches: 0. Germline V gene lookup returns CDR1 SNHLY and CDR2 FYNNEI. The CDR3 loop reads CASSEGTGNEKLFF. CDR3 nucleotides: TGTGCCAGCAGTGAAGGGACAGGGAATGAAAAACTGTTTTTT.

The chain recombines TRBV10-3 with TRBJ2-3, with 14 bases identical to TRBD2. Germline V gene lookup returns CDR1 ENHRY and CDR2 SYGVKD. The CDR3 totals 15 residues. Trimming took 10 bases from V and 4 from J; bases not matched to a gene: 7. The CDR3 region has the DNA TGTGCCACCTCCGGGACTAGCGGGAGTCCAGATACGCAGTATTTT. Encoded protein: CATSGTSGSPDTQYF.

The chain couples TRBV5-6 to TRBJ1-3; D is uncertain. CDR1 and CDR2 (germline): SGHDT, YYEEEE. The CDR3 has 17 residues. The V end was cut by 2 bases, the J end by 0 bases, with 15 bases between. The CDR3 coding sequence is TGTGCCAGCAGCTTAAAAGGGAGGACCCACTCTGGAAACACCATATATTTT. It specifies CASSLKGRTHSGNTIYF.

The rearrangement links TRBV29-1 to TRBJ1-2, with D tentatively TRBD1 (5 bases). CDR3 length equals 12 residues. Germline CDR1 reads SQVTM; CDR2 reads ANQGSEA. V was pared by 6 bases and J by 0 bases, with 8 bases between. This chain's CDR3 is CSVDRANYGYTF. The CDR3 DNA reads as TGCAGCGTCGACAGAGCTAACTATGGCTACACCTTC.

This clone was found once. The chain joins TRBV5-4 to TRBJ2-7; the match to TRBD2 covers 9 bases. Germline V lookup: CDR1 SGHNT, CDR2 YYREEE (reference sequence). V was clipped by 0 bases and J by 3 bases; unmatched bases: 4. The CDR3 totals 15 residues. CDR3 residues: CASSLAAGGFYEQYF. For the CDR3, the DNA is TGTGCCAGCAGCTTGGCCGCGGGAGGGTTCTACGAGCAGTACTTC. The full variable domain, rest sourced from reference TRBV5-4 and TRBJ2-7, is ETGVTQSPTHLIKTRGQQVTLRCSSQSGHNTVSWYQQALGQGPQFIFQYYREEENGRGNFPPRFSGLQFPNYSSELNVNALELDDSALYLCASSLAAGGFYEQYFGPGTRLTVT.

This rearrangement joins TRBV11-2 to TRBJ2-7; D call uncertain. The CDR3 consists of 12 residues. Germline V gives CDR1 SGHAT, CDR2 FQNNGV. Trimming shortened V by 1 base and J by 3 bases, and 4 bases separated the two germline ends. CDR3 sequence: CASSLAFYEQYF. CDR3 bases: TGTGCCAGCAGCTTAGCCTTCTACGAGCAGTACTTC.

The chain employs TRBV27 and TRBJ2-3; 12 nucleotides match TRBD2. The CDR3 is made up of 17 amino acids. The ends lost 0 bases at V and 5 bases at J; junction bases unmatched: 6. Germline V CDR1 and CDR2: MNHEY, SMNVEV (reference sequence). This CDR3 reads CASSLSASGRAQDTQYF. CDR3 coding DNA: TGTGCCAGCAGTTTATCGGCTAGCGGGAGGGCCCAAGATACGCAGTATTTT.

This clone was observed once. V usage is TRBV9 and J usage is TRBJ2-3, with 9 positions matching TRBD1. CDR1 is SGDLS, CDR2 YYNGEE, per germline. Unmatched junction bases numbered 2, after V lost 2 bases and J lost 10 bases. There are 12 residues in the CDR3. CDR3 DNA sequence: TGTGCCAGCAGCGTGGGACAGGGAGCGCAGTATTTT. It yields the protein CASSVGQGAQYF.

The chain links TRBV27 to TRBJ1-4, with 7 bases fitting TRBD1. Trimming at V came to 2 bases and at J to 1 base, leaving 1 base not matched to a gene. Germline values: CDR1 MNHEY, CDR2 SMNVEV (reference sequence). This CDR3 spans 15 amino acids. The CDR3 nucleotides are TGTGCCAGCAGTTTAAGGGGGCTAACTAATGAAAAACTGTTTTTT. It specifies CASSLRGLTNEKLFF.

This clone came up once. The chain couples TRBV14 to TRBJ2-7; 8 bases map to TRBD1. The CDR3 covers 15 residues. After removal of 4 bases from V and 3 bases from J, the junction contained 8 bases not matched to a gene. From germline, CDR1 is SGHDN and CDR2 FVKESK. The CDR3 spells CASSPNRGKFYEQYF. Here the CDR3 DNA reads TGTGCCAGCAGCCCTAACAGGGGGAAGTTCTACGAGCAGTACTTC.

This chain links TRBV7-3 with TRBJ2-1, with a possible D match to TRBD2 (5 bases). This CDR3 has 15 amino acids. V was shortened by 3 bases and J by 4 bases, with 13 bases between the two germline ends. CDR1 and CDR2 from the germline V gene are SGHTA and FQGTGA. CDR3 nucleotide sequence: TGTGCCAGCAGCTTGGGAAGCGGTGAATACAATGAGCAGTTCTTC. Residues: CASSLGSGEYNEQFF.

The chain is built from TRBV28 and TRBJ2-7, with TRBD2 matching 13 bases. Trimming at V came to 6 bases and at J to 2 bases, leaving 4 bases not matched to a gene. This CDR3 has 15 amino acids. The germline gives CDR1 MDHEN, CDR2 SYDVKM. The CDR3 nucleotides are TGTGCCAGCAGCCGTACTAGCGGGAGGGCCTACGAGCAGTACTTC. Amino acid sequence: CASSRTSGRAYEQYF.

This clone showed up just a few times. This sequence joins TRBV7-9 and TRBJ2-1, with TRBD1 identical over 9 bases. Germline lookup yields CDR1 SEHNR and CDR2 FQNEAQ (reference sequence). Trimming removed 5 bases from V and 9 bases from J; junction bases left unmatched: 5. This CDR3 comprises 13 residues. Here the CDR3 reads CASSGTGYGEQFF. CDR3 DNA: TGTGCCAGCAGCGGGACAGGGTATGGTGAGCAGTTCTTC.

J is TRBJ2-1 and V is TRBV7-3; the match to TRBD1 covers 11 bases. V lost 1 base to trimming and J lost 8 bases; unmatched junction nucleotides: 1. Looked up from germline, CDR1 is SGHTA and CDR2 is FQGTGA. This CDR3 has 14 residues. CDR3 sequence: CASSLMGQGDEQFF. CDR3 nucleotides: TGTGCCAGCAGCTTAATGGGACAGGGGGATGAGCAGTTCTTC.

The chain carries TRBV5-8 and TRBJ2-3; D is possibly TRBD2 (5 bases). The CDR3 length is 15 residues. V was pared by 4 bases and J by 4 bases, with 16 bases between. Germline CDR1 reads SGHTS; CDR2 reads YDEGEE. The CDR3 here is CASSVDHLRADTQYF. The CDR3 DNA is TGTGCCAGCAGCGTCGATCATCTGAGGGCAGATACGCAGTATTTT.

CDR3 region: CASSLGLAGGADTQYF. The CDR3 nucleotides are TGTGCCAGCAGCTTAGGGCTAGCGGGAGGGGCAGATACGCAGTATTTT. This sequence joins TRBV7-2 and TRBJ2-3; 12 bases are a match to TRBD2. Germline V gene lookup returns CDR1 SGHTA and CDR2 FQGNSA. With 1 base clipped from V and 4 bases from J, the junction kept 3 bases outside the gene matches. This CDR3 is built from 16 residues. The full variable domain, its missing parts supplied by reference TRBV7-2 and TRBJ2-3, is GAGVSQSPSNKVTEKGKDVELRCDPISGHTALYWYRQSLGQGLEFLIYFQGNSAPDKSGLPSDRFSAERTGGSVSTLTIQRTQQEDSAVYLCASSLGLAGGADTQYFGPGTRLTVL.

J is TRBJ1-3 and V is TRBV28, with 7 bases aligning to TRBD1. CDR1 is MDHEN and CDR2 is SYDVKM in the germline V gene. Germline trimming cut 5 bases from V and 0 bases from J; bases unmatched to any gene: 7. CDR3 length: 16 amino acids. The CDR3 coding sequence is TGTGCCAGCAGTAAGCTGGACAGGAGCTCTGGAAACACCATATATTTT. It is translated as CASSKLDRSSGNTIYF.

The rearrangement links TRBV28 to TRBJ2-7, with D maybe TRBD1 (6 bases). The CDR3 consists of 12 residues. With 4 bases removed from V and 5 bases from J, the gap between germline ends came to 9 bases. Germline-derived CDR1 and CDR2 are MDHEN and SYDVKM. The CDR3 here is CASSWDTHEQYF. The CDR3 DNA reads TGTGCCAGCAGTTGGGACACCCACGAGCAGTACTTC. The whole variable domain, filled in from reference TRBV28 and TRBJ2-7, reads DVKVTQSSRYLVKRTGEKVFLECVQDMDHENMFWYRQDPGLGLRLIYFSYDVKMKEKGDIPEGYSVSREKKERFSLILESASTNQTSMYLCASSWDTHEQYFGPGTRLTVT.

V usage is TRBV9 and J usage is TRBJ2-7, with 14 positions matching TRBD2. V lost 4 bases and J lost 3; bases outside the gene matches: 9. Germline V lookup: CDR1 SGDLS, CDR2 YYNGEE. The CDR3 is made up of 17 amino acids. DNA of the CDR3: TGTGCCAGCAGCCCCGGGACTAGCGGGAGTTGGAGCTACGAGCAGTACTTC. Encoded protein: CASSPGTSGSWSYEQYF.

The rearrangement links TRBV5-1 to TRBJ2-7; TRBD2 agrees at 10 bases. The V gene's germline CDR1 is SGHRS and CDR2 YFSETQ. The CDR3 loop spans 14 amino acids. V lost 1 base and J lost 5; bases outside the gene matches: 3. The CDR3 protein is CASSLQRGGDEQYF. As DNA, the CDR3 is TGCGCCAGCAGCTTGCAGCGGGGGGGGGACGAGCAGTACTTC.

This clone has just one count. This chain connects TRBV30 to TRBJ2-7; weak D call: TRBD2 (5 bases). This CDR3 spans 11 amino acids. Germline CDR1 reads GTSNPN; CDR2 reads SVGIG (reference sequence). The ends were cut back, 2 bases at V and 7 bases at J, with 9 bases in the middle. CDR3: CAWSRPGEQYF. CDR3 in DNA: TGTGCCTGGAGTCGGCCGGGAGAGCAGTACTTC.